In this sample, the clone carrying this T cell receptor (beta chain) turned up a few times. The data were taken from a study of PD-1 blockade in classical Hodgkin lymphoma. Per the germline V gene, CDR1 is ENHRY and CDR2 is SYGVKD. The V end was cut by 10 bases, the J end by 2 bases, with 11 bases between. There are 12 residues in the CDR3. Sequencing was performed with immunoSEQ multiplex PCR; in TCRdb, only in-frame clones are kept and a portion is missing. The sample includes under 20,000 clones, 60% to 80% of them seen just once. Time point reported: cycle 4 day 1 (C4D1), after less than seven weeks of nivolumab. There was relapse after autologous stem cell transplantation in every patient, and there was variation in brentuximab vedotin exposure. Purification of CD4+ T cells from thawed PBMCs was achieved by magnetic negative selection.

The sample here was CD4+ T cells from blood, taken before the fourth cycle of nivolumab. The gene calls are TRBV10-3 and TRBJ1-2, with D possibly TRBD1 on 6 matching bases. The receptor comes from a human donor with classical Hodgkin lymphoma. CDR3 nucleotide sequence: TGTGCCACTGGTGGACAGAACTATGGCTACACCTTC. It codes for CATGGQNYGYTF.